Listed below are T cell receptor beta chains from one sample, sequenced in a study of regulatory and conventional T cells in RAG deficiency. The protocol was immunoSEQ multiplex PCR, while the TCRdb copy is restricted to in-frame clones and leaves out a portion. The sample shows some 20,000 clones, approximately 90% of them seen only once. The sample also formed part of further work on regulatory T cells.

The sequenced sample consisted of Tregs sorted from blood. All receptors come from a human donor in good health. The CDR3 runs from the conserved cysteine through the conserved F or W. The D gene is left open where the match is weak. Clone sizes are given selectively: once, few, many, or a class where the clone is expanded.

cdr3_nt	cdr3_aa	clone_size	v_call	j_call	d_call
TGTGCCAGCAGTTTATCGGGGGTAAGGGTCGGCTCTACTTCCTACAATGAGCAGTTCTTC	CASSLSGVRVGSTSYNEQFF	NA	TRBV27	TRBJ2-1	NA
TGCAGCGTTGCACACCAAGAGACCCAGTACTTC	CSVAHQETQYF	NA	TRBV29-1	TRBJ2-5	NA
TGTGCCAGCAGCCTCGGGCAACGTTATAGCTCCTATAATTCACCCCTCCACTTT	CASSLGQRYSSYNSPLHF	few	TRBV21-1	TRBJ1-6	NA
TGTGCCAGCTCACCACGGCCAGGGGGGTACAATGAGCAGTTCTTC	CASSPRPGGYNEQFF	NA	TRBV18	TRBJ2-1	NA
TGTGCCAGCAGCAAAGAACGGAACGAGAACACTGAAGCTTTCTTT	CASSKERNENTEAFF	NA	TRBV21-1	TRBJ1-1	NA
TGTGCCAGCTCCACCGGTCAGGGCCGCGGCTATGGCTACACCTTC	CASSTGQGRGYGYTF	NA	TRBV18	TRBJ1-2	NA
TGTGCCAGCAGCCCGGGAAGACTAGAACTCTACAATGAGCAGTTCTTC	CASSPGRLELYNEQFF	NA	TRBV9	TRBJ2-1	NA
TGCGCCAGCAGCCAGATTGGACAGGGGCCTGGCTACACCTTC	CASSQIGQGPGYTF	NA	TRBV4-3	TRBJ1-2	TRBD1
TGTGCCACCGGCAGGGGCGATGAGCAGTTCTTC	CATGRGDEQFF	NA	TRBV28	TRBJ2-1	NA
TGTGCCAGCAGGGAAGCCCGTGGGGCCTATTCACCCCTCCACTTT	CASREARGAYSPLHF	NA	TRBV28	TRBJ1-6	NA
TGTGCCATGGGGGGGGGCGATCACGTCTATGGCTACACCTTC	CAMGGGDHVYGYTF	NA	TRBV2	TRBJ1-2	NA
TGTGCCTGGGCTAGGACGGGGCGGGGGGGCGTTGAGCAGTTCTTC	CAWARTGRGGVEQFF	NA	TRBV30	TRBJ2-1	TRBD2
TGTGCCAGCAGTGAAGAGGCAGGGTACTACGAGCAGTACTTC	CASSEEAGYYEQYF	NA	TRBV2	TRBJ2-7	NA
TGTGCCTGGAGCCCTGACAGATCTGAAGCTTTCTTT	CAWSPDRSEAFF	NA	TRBV30	TRBJ1-1	NA
TGCAGCGTTGAAGAGGCCGGGGGAGGCACTGAAGCTTTCTTT	CSVEEAGGGTEAFF	NA	TRBV29-1	TRBJ1-1	NA
TGTGCCAGCAGTCGGACTAGTTACTACGAGCAGTACTTC	CASSRTSYYEQYF	NA	TRBV7-3	TRBJ2-7	TRBD2
TGTGCCAGCAGCTTGGAGTCCTATAATTCACCCCTCCACTTT	CASSLESYNSPLHF	NA	TRBV5-5	TRBJ1-6	NA
TGTGCCAGCTCACTAGCAAATCAGCCCCAGCATTTT	CASSLANQPQHF	NA	TRBV18	TRBJ1-5	NA
TGTGCCAGCTCACACCAACAGGTCCCCACTGGGGAGCAGTACTTC	CASSHQQVPTGEQYF	once	TRBV18	TRBJ2-7	NA
TGTGCCAGCAGCTTACCTATCGACAGAGCGAACACTGAAGCTTTCTTT	CASSLPIDRANTEAFF	NA	TRBV7-2	TRBJ1-1	NA
TGTGCCAGCACTCCCAGTTTAGCCAAAAACATTCAGTACTTC	CASTPSLAKNIQYF	NA	TRBV6-1	TRBJ2-4	NA
TGTGCCAGCAGTCCCAGGTCCCCAGGGGATGCTTTCTTT	CASSPRSPGDAFF	few	TRBV7-9	TRBJ1-1	NA
TGTGCCAGCAGCTTAAAACAGGGGGCTTCAGATACGCAGTATTTT	CASSLKQGASDTQYF	NA	TRBV7-9	TRBJ2-3	TRBD1
TGTGCCAGTAGTATCGGACAGGGGGCGTATGGCTACACCTTC	CASSIGQGAYGYTF	few	TRBV19	TRBJ1-2	TRBD1
TGCAGCGTCTACGGGACAAATGAAAAACTGTTTTTT	CSVYGTNEKLFF	few	TRBV29-1	TRBJ1-4	NA
TGTGCCAGCAGGAAGCATCCGGGACAGGGGAGCACAGATACGCAGTATTTT	CASRKHPGQGSTDTQYF	NA	TRBV2	TRBJ2-3	TRBD1
TGTGCCAGCAGCGCGGGAAGTCGGGCCGGGGAGCTGTTTTTT	CASSAGSRAGELFF	NA	TRBV27	TRBJ2-2	NA
TGTGCCAGCAGCCCTCGACTAGCGGGAGGGTTGCAGTACTTC	CASSPRLAGGLQYF	few	TRBV14	TRBJ2-7	TRBD2
TGTGCCAGTAGTAGACCGTTGAACACTGAAGCTTTCTTT	CASSRPLNTEAFF	NA	TRBV19	TRBJ1-1	NA
TGTGCCAGCTCACCACAGGGGCCCTCGGGAGAGCAGTTCTTC	CASSPQGPSGEQFF	NA	TRBV18	TRBJ2-1	NA
TGCAGTGCTAGCGACAGGGTTGAGCAGTACTTC	CSASDRVEQYF	NA	TRBV20-1	TRBJ2-7	TRBD1
TGTGCCAGCAGTTACCCCGACAGGGGAAAAGGAAACACCATATATTTT	CASSYPDRGKGNTIYF	NA	TRBV6-6	TRBJ1-3	TRBD1
TGTGCCAGCAGAGGGGATGGCTACACCTTC	CASRGDGYTF	once	TRBV6-5	TRBJ1-2	NA
TGTGCCAGCAGCTTATGGCGGGGGGAGAACACTGAAGCTTTCTTT	CASSLWRGENTEAFF	NA	TRBV7-9	TRBJ1-1	NA
TGTGCCAGCAGCTCACTGGGACCCGGGGGCGTCGAGGAGCTGTTTTTT	CASSSLGPGGVEELFF	NA	TRBV7-9	TRBJ2-2	NA
TGTGCCAGCAGCTGGGCGGGTCGCGATAACACCGGGGAGCTGTTTTTT	CASSWAGRDNTGELFF	NA	TRBV7-3	TRBJ2-2	NA
TGTGCCAGCAGTGAAGGCAAGACCGGGACAGGGGGCTCTCAGCCCCAGCATTTT	CASSEGKTGTGGSQPQHF	NA	TRBV6-1	TRBJ1-5	TRBD1
TGCGCCAGCAGCCAAGGACTAGCGGGGGGAAGGAGCTCCTACGAGCAGTACTTC	CASSQGLAGGRSSYEQYF	NA	TRBV4-1	TRBJ2-7	TRBD2
TGTGCCAGCAGTCGAGGGGACAGCTTCTTATACGAGCAGTACTTC	CASSRGDSFLYEQYF	NA	TRBV6-1	TRBJ2-7	TRBD1
TGTGCCAGCAGCCAAGATCGGGCAGTGTCTGCCTATGGCTACACCTTC	CASSQDRAVSAYGYTF	NA	TRBV14	TRBJ1-2	NA
TGTGCCAGCTCACCTACTAGCGGGAGAACGAACGAGCAGTACTTC	CASSPTSGRTNEQYF	NA	TRBV18	TRBJ2-7	TRBD2
TGTGCCAGCAGTGACGAGTTGAAGGGTGTTGAAGCTTTCTTT	CASSDELKGVEAFF	once	TRBV6-4	TRBJ1-1	NA
TGCGCCAGCAGTGGACAGCTTTCTAATGAAAAACTGTTTTTT	CASSGQLSNEKLFF	NA	TRBV10-2	TRBJ1-4	NA
TGTGCCAGCAGCTTGGTCTTATCCCGAAGCCGCTACGAGCAGTACTTC	CASSLVLSRSRYEQYF	NA	TRBV5-5	TRBJ2-7	NA